This T cell receptor beta chain was sequenced in a study of CD8 T cells in Susac syndrome. Reverse transcription of roughly 0.45 to 1 ug RNA was carried out with random hexamers. TCRdb re-derived calls from the immunoSEQ multiplex PCR reads in MiXCR, one entry per CDR3 protein. This table has some 60,000 distinct CDR3 sequences, approximately 92% appearing once. This TCR was recovered from a human donor in good health. Sequenced: CD8+ T cells from PBMCs.

The CDR3 is CASSLEVGAHTEAFF. CDR3 nucleotide sequence: TGCGCCAGCAGCTTGGAGGTGGGGGCGCACACTGAAGCTTTCTTT. The rearrangement joins TRBV5-1 to TRBJ1-1; D may be TRBD1 (6 bases). There are 15 residues in the CDR3. V lost 0 bases to trimming and J lost 3 bases, with 12 bases between them. Germline values: CDR1 SGHRS, CDR2 YFSETQ.